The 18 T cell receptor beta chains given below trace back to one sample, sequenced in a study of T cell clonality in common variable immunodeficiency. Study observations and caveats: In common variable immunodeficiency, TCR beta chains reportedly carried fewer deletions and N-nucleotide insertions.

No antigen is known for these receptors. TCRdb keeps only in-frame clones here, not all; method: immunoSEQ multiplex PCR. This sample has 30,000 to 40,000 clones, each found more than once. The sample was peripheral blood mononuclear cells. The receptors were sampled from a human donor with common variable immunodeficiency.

This chain's CDR3 is CASSRLAGGSSYNEQFF. The DNA read from the CDR3 is TGTGCCAGTAGCAGACTAGCGGGGGGCAGCTCCTACAATGAG. The chain carries TRBV19 and TRBJ2-1; TRBD2 agrees at 13 bases. The CDR3 extends 3 residues past the end of the read, so its final part is completed from the germline J gene. The CDR3 runs to 17 residues. The V gene's germline CDR1 is LNHDA and CDR2 SQIVND (reference sequence). V lost 6 bases, J lost 0 bases, and 5 bases stayed unmatched.

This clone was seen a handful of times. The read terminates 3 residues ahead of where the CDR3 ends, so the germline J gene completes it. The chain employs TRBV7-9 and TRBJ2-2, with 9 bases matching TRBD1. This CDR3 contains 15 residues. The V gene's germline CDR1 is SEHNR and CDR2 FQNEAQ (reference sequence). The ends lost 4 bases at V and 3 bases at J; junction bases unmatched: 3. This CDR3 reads CASSSQGADTGELFF. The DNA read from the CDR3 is TGTGCCAGCAGCTCACAGGGGGCAGACACCGGGGAG. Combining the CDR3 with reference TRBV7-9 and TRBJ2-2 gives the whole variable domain DTGVSQNPRHKITKRGQNVTFRCDPISEHNRLYWYRQTLGQGPEFLTYFQNEAQLEKSRLLSDRFSAERPKGSFSTLEIQRTEQGDSAMYLCASSSQGADTGELFFGEGSRLTVL.

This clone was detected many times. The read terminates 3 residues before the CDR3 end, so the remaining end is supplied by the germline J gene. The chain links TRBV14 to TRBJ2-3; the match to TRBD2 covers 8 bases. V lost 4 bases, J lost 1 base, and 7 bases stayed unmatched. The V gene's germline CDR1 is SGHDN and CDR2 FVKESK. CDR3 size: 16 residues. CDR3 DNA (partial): TGTGCCAGCAGCCCCAGAAGCGGGGGAGGCACAGATACG. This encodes CASSPRSGGGTDT. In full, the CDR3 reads CASSPRSGGGTDTQYF.

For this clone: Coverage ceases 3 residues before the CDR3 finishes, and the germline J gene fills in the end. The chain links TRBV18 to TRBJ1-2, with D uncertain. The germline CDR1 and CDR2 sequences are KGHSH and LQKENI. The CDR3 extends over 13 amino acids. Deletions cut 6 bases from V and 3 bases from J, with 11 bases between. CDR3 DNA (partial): TGTGCCAGCTCCCAAAGGGTAGACTATGGC. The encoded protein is CASSQRVDYG. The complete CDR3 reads CASSQRVDYGYTF. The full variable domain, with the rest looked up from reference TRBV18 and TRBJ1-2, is NAGVMQNPRHLVRRRGQEARLRCSPMKGHSHVYWYRQLPEEGLKFMVYLQKENIIDESGMPKERFSAEFPKEGPSILRIQQVVRGDSAAYFCASSQRVDYGYTFGSGTRLTVV.

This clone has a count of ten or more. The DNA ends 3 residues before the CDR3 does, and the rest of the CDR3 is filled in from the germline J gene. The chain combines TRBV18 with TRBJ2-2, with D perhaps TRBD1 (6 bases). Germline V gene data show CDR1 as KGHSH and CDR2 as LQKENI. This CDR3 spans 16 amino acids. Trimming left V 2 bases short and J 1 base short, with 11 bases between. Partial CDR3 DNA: TGTGCCAGCTCACCAAAGGACAGACTGAACACCGGGGAG. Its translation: CASSPKDRLNTGE. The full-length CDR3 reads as CASSPKDRLNTGELFF.

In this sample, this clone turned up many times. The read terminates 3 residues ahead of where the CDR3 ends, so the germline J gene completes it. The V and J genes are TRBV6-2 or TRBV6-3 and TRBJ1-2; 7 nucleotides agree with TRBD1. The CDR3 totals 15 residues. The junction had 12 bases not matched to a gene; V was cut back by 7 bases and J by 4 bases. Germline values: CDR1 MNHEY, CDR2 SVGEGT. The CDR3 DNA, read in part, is TGTGCCAGCACTACCAGGGGGAGCGGTGTCTATGGC. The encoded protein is CASTTRGSGVYG. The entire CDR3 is CASTTRGSGVYGYTF.

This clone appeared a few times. The CDR3 region is CASSFSLGGEKTQYF. The sequenced part of the CDR3 DNA is TGTGCCAGCAGCTTCTCGCTGGGGGGAGAGAAGACC. The gene calls are TRBV7-9 and TRBJ2-5; perhaps TRBD2 as D (6 bases). The read falls 3 residues short of the CDR3 end, and the missing part is taken from the germline J gene. V was shortened by 3 bases and J by 6 bases, with 17 bases between the two germline ends. Germline lookup yields CDR1 SEHNR and CDR2 FQNEAQ (reference sequence). The CDR3 runs to 15 residues.

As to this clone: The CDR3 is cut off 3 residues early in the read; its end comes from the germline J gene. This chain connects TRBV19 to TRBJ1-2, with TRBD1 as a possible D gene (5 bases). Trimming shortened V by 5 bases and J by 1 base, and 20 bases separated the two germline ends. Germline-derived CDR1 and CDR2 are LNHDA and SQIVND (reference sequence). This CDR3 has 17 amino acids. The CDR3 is CASSPGGAAQDNYGYTF. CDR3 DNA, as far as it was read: TGTGCCAGTAGTCCAGGAGGGGCAGCCCAAGATAACTATGGC.

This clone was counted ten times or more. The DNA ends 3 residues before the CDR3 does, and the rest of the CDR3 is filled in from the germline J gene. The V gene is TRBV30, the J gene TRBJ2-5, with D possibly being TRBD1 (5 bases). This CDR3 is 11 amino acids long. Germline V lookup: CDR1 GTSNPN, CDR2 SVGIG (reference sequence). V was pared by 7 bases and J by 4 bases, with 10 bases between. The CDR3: CASRRGETQYF. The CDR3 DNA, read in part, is TGTGCCTCGAGAAGGGGAGAGACC.

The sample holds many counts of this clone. The sequenced CDR3 bases are TGCAGCGTTGAATCGGCCGGGAAGGGGTACGAG. It codes for CSVESAGKGYE. The whole CDR3 sequence is CSVESAGKGYEQYF. The chain uses TRBV29-1 and TRBJ2-7, with D perhaps assigned TRBD1 or TRBD2 (5 bases each). The sequence runs out 3 residues before the end of the CDR3; the remainder is reconstructed from the germline J gene. V was shortened by 2 bases and J by 4 bases, with 15 bases between the two germline ends. The CDR3 sequence is 14 residues long. Per the germline V gene, CDR1 is SQVTM and CDR2 is ANQGSEA.

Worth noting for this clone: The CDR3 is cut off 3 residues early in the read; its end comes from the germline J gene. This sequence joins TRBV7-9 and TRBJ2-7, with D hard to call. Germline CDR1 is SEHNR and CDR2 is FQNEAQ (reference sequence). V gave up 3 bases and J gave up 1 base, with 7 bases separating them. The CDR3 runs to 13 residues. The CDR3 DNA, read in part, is TGTGCCAGCAGCTTGAGCGAATCCTACGAG. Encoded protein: CASSLSESYE. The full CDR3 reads CASSLSESYEQYF.

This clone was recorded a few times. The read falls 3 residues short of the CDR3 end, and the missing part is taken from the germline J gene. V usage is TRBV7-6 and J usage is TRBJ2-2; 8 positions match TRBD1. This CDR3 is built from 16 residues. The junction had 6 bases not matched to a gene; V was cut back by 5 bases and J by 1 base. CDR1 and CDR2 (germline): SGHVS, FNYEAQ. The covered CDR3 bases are TGTGCCAGCAGCCTCCCGGACAGGGAGAACACCGGGGAG. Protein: CASSLPDRENTGE. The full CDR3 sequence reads CASSLPDRENTGELFF.

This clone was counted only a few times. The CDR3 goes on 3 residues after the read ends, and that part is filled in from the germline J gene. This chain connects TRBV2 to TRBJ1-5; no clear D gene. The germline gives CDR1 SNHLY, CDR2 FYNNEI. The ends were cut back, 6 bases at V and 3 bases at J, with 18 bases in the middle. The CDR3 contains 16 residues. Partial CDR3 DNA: TGTGCCAGCAGAAGCAACCGCCGGGTAGACAATCAGCCC. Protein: CASRSNRRVDNQP. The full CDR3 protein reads CASRSNRRVDNQPQHF.

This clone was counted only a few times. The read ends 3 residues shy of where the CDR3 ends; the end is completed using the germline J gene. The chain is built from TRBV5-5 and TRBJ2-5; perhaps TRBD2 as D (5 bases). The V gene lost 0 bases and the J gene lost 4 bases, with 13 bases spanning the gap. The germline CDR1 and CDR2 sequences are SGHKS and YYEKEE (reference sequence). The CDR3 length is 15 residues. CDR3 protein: CASSLGWTGRETQYF. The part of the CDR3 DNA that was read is TGTGCCAGCAGCTTGGGCTGGACGGGGAGAGAGACC.

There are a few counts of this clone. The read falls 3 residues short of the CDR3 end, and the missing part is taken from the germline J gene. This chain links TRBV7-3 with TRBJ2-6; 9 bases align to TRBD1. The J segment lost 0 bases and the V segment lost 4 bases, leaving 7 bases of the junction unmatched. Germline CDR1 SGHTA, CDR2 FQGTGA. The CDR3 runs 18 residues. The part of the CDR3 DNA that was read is TGTGCCAGCAGCTCCGGACAGGGGACACTCTCTGGGGCCAACGTC. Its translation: CASSSGQGTLSGANV. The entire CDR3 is CASSSGQGTLSGANVLTF.

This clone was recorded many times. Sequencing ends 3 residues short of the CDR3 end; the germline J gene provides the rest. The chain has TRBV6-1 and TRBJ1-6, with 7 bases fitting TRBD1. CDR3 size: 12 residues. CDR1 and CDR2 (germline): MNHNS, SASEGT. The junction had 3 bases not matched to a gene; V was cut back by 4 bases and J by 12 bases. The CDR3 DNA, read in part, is TGTGCCAGCAGTGGACAGGGCTTACCC. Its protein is CASSGQGLP. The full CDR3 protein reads CASSGQGLPLHF.

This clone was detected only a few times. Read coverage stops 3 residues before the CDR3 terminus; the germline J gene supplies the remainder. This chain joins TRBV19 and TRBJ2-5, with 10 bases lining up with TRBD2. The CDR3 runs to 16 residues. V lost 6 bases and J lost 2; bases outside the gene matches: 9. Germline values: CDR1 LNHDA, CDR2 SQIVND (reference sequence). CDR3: CASRRLAGVTQETQYF. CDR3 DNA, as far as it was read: TGTGCCAGTAGACGGCTAGCGGGGGTAACGCAAGAGACC.

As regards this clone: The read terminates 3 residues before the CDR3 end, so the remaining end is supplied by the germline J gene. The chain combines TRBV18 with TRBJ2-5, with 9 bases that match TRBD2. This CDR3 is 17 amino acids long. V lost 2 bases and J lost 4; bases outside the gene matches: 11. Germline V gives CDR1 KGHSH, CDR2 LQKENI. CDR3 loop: CASSPGVAGVGGETQYF. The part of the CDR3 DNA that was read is TGTGCCAGCTCACCAGGGGTAGCGGGGGTCGGTGGAGAGACC.